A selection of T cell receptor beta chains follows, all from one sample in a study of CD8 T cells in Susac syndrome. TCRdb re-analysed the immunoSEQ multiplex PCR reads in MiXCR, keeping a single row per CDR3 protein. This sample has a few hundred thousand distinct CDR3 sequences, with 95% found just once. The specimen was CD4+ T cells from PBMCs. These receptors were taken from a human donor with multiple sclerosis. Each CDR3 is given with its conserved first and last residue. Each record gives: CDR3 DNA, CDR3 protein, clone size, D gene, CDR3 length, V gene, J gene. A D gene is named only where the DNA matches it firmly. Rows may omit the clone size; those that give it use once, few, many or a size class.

TGTGCCAGCAGCCAATCGCGAGGGACAGGGCAGTATTTT	CASSQSRGTGQYF	-	TRBD1	13	TRBV3-1	TRBJ2-3
TGTGCCAGCAGCCAAGGGAAGGGACTTAACTACGAGCAGTACTTC	CASSQGKGLNYEQYF	-	-	15	TRBV3-1	TRBJ2-7
TGCAGCGTCCCGGGACAGGGTGATCGGAATGGCAATCAGCCCCAGCATTTT	CSVPGQGDRNGNQPQHF	-	TRBD1	17	TRBV29-1	TRBJ1-5
TGTGCCAGCAGCTTTCGACGGGGGGATTCACCCCTCCACTTT	CASSFRRGDSPLHF	-	-	14	TRBV7-6	TRBJ1-6
TGTGCCAGTAGTTCACAAGGGGATGACTACGAGCAGTACTTC	CASSSQGDDYEQYF	-	-	14	TRBV19	TRBJ2-7
TGTGCCAGCAGTTCCCAGGGCACAGGCACAGATACGCAGTATTTT	CASSSQGTGTDTQYF	few	-	15	TRBV7-9	TRBJ2-3
TGTGCCAGCTCACCACGGGTCGGGACAGATACGCAGTATTTT	CASSPRVGTDTQYF	-	-	14	TRBV18	TRBJ2-3
TGTGCCTGGAGTGCGGGACTAGCGGGTATAAATGAGCAGTTCTTC	CAWSAGLAGINEQFF	-	TRBD2	15	TRBV30	TRBJ2-1
TGCAGCGCAGAGAGGGTGACAGGGCTCACAGATACGCAGTATTTT	CSAERVTGLTDTQYF	-	TRBD1	15	TRBV29-1	TRBJ2-3
TGTGCCAGCAGCTTGGACGGACGGGAGACAGATACGCAGTATTTT	CASSLDGRETDTQYF	-	-	15	TRBV5-4	TRBJ2-3
TGTGCCAGCAGTTACTCGTATCATGGGGGGCGAAATACGCAGTATTTT	CASSYSYHGGRNTQYF	-	-	16	TRBV6-5	TRBJ2-3
TGCGCCAGCCGACCGGGACTAGCATCTAGCACAGATACGCAGTATTTT	CASRPGLASSTDTQYF	-	TRBD2	16	TRBV5-1	TRBJ2-3
TGCAGTGCTAGATCCCCCGGGACAGGGGGCCGGAACGAGCAGTACTTC	CSARSPGTGGRNEQYF	-	TRBD1	16	TRBV20-1	TRBJ2-7
TGTGCCAGCAGCACTCGGCCTCTTAGCTCACCCCTCCACTTT	CASSTRPLSSPLHF	-	-	14	TRBV12-3/TRBV12-4	TRBJ1-6
TGTGCCAGCAGCTCCGACCCTAGCCAAGAGACCCAGTACTTC	CASSSDPSQETQYF	-	-	14	TRBV3-1	TRBJ2-5
TGTGCCTGGAACCTATCACCGGGACACATTAACACAGATACGCAGTATTTT	CAWNLSPGHINTDTQYF	-	-	17	TRBV30	TRBJ2-3
TGTGCCAGCAGTGAATTGGTAGCGGGGGGCTACAATGAGCAGTTCTTC	CASSELVAGGYNEQFF	-	TRBD2	16	TRBV25-1	TRBJ2-1
TGCAGTGCTAACTACTACGCTGCCCCCGAGACCCAGTACTTC	CSANYYAAPETQYF	once	-	14	TRBV20-1	TRBJ2-5
TGTGCCAGCAGTGGGGGGCCCACAGGGGAGCAGTACTTC	CASSGGPTGEQYF	-	-	13	TRBV28	TRBJ2-7
TGCAGTGCTCAACAGGGTTTTCGCACCGGGGAGCTGTTTTTT	CSAQQGFRTGELFF	-	-	14	TRBV20-1	TRBJ2-2
TGCAGTGCTAGAGATTTGCAGGGAAGCAATGAGCAGTTCTTC	CSARDLQGSNEQFF	-	-	14	TRBV20-1	TRBJ2-1
TGCGCCAGCAGTTACAACACAGGGTCCGTGAACACTGAAGCTTTCTTT	CASSYNTGSVNTEAFF	-	-	16	TRBV5-1	TRBJ1-1
TGCAGTGCCGGTCGGGAGGCAGGAAGTTCACCCCTCCACTTT	CSAGREAGSSPLHF	-	-	14	TRBV20-1	TRBJ1-6
TGCAGCGTTAGCTCCGGGATGAACACTGAAGCTTTCTTT	CSVSSGMNTEAFF	-	-	13	TRBV29-1	TRBJ1-1
TGCAGTGCTACTAGCGGCCAAGAGACCCAGTACTTC	CSATSGQETQYF	-	TRBD2	12	TRBV20-1	TRBJ2-5
TGTGCCAGCAGCCACCCAGGAGCCCAAGAGACCCAGTACTTC	CASSHPGAQETQYF	-	-	14	TRBV3-1	TRBJ2-5
TGCAGTGCGACTATCTCGGGAGGCTATGGCTACACCTTC	CSATISGGYGYTF	-	-	13	TRBV20-1	TRBJ1-2
TGTGCCAGCAGCTTTTCCGGGACTAGCGGGGGCCTTAACACCGGGGAGCTGTTTTTT	CASSFSGTSGGLNTGELFF	-	TRBD2	19	TRBV7-8	TRBJ2-2
TGTGCCAGCCTGTCAGGGGCCGGTGTCGGGACTGAAGCTTTCTTT	CASLSGAGVGTEAFF	-	-	15	TRBV6-6	TRBJ1-1
TGTGCCAGCAGTTACTCCCCCTCAGCGGACTCCTACGAGCAGTACTTC	CASSYSPSADSYEQYF	-	-	16	TRBV6-6	TRBJ2-7
TGCAGTGCCAGTGGGGTGTTTAATGGCTACACCTTC	CSASGVFNGYTF	-	-	12	TRBV20-1	TRBJ1-2
TGTGCCAGCAGCTTAGGGGGCAGTTCGTCCTCCGAGCAGTACTTC	CASSLGGSSSSEQYF	-	-	15	TRBV11-2	TRBJ2-7
TGTGCCTGGAGCAGGGGATTAGAAAACATTCAGTACTTC	CAWSRGLENIQYF	-	-	13	TRBV30	TRBJ2-4
TGTGCCAGCGGCCCGGTGGACACTGAAGCTTTCTTT	CASGPVDTEAFF	-	-	12	TRBV4-2	TRBJ1-1